These 22 T cell receptor beta chains originate from one sample sequenced in a study of tumor and adjacent non-tumor tissue in lung cancer. The library came from three nested PCR rounds adapted from ARM-PCR protocols. TCRdb re-called the multiplex PCR reads with MiXCR, one entry per CDR3 protein. The sample includes about 85,000 distinct CDR3 sequences, about 66% of them seen just once. RNA was extracted from bulk tissue without any cell sorting. The material sequenced was lung tumor tissue. These receptors came from a man in his sixties or seventies with non-small cell lung cancer.

For this clonotype: The junction shows a germline mismatch at one end, possibly a read error. The V and J genes are TRBV11-2 and TRBJ2-2; D is undetermined. The CDR3 is made up of 11 amino acids. Per the germline V gene, CDR1 is SGHAT and CDR2 is FQNNGV. The CDR3 loop reads CAISMTWELFF. DNA of the CDR3: TGTGCCATCAGCATGACCTGGGAGCTGTTTTTT.

Ten or more counts support this clonotype. The chain links TRBV10-2 to TRBJ1-1; maybe TRBD1 (6 bases). Germline-derived CDR1 and CDR2 are WSHSY and SAAADI. V gave up 2 bases and J gave up 7 bases, with 17 bases separating them. The CDR3 runs to 15 residues. CDR3 protein: CASSEVLGGGDEAFF. The DNA for the CDR3 is TGCGCCAGCAGTGAGGTTTTGGGAGGGGGTGATGAAGCTTTCTTT.

As for this clonotype: One end of the junction fails to match germline, which may point to a read error. This chain connects TRBV6-5 to TRBJ2-7, with a possible D match to TRBD1 (6 bases). Germline loops: CDR1 MNHEY, CDR2 SVGAGI. The CDR3 runs to 14 residues. The CDR3 here is CASCYYQGSTEHYF. CDR3 nucleotides: TGTGCCAGCTGTTACTACCAGGGGAGTACTGAGCACTACTTC.

As to this clonotype: At one end the junction does not follow the germline gene, possibly because of a read error. The chain combines TRBV6-6 with TRBJ1-6; D remains ambiguous. Germline V gene data show CDR1 as MNHNY and CDR2 as SVGAGI (reference sequence). The CDR3 runs to 16 residues. The DNA of the CDR3 is TGTGCTAGCAGTTACTCTCGCGGGTGGGCTTATTCACCCTTCCACTTT. This gives the protein CASSYSRGWAYSPFHF.

For this clonotype: This could be a read error, since a much larger clone is one nucleotide away. The chain is built from TRBV28 and TRBJ1-2, with a weak D call TRBD1 (5 bases). This CDR3 has 15 amino acids. Germline assignment: CDR1 MDHEN and CDR2 SYDVKM. Deletions cut 5 bases from V and 0 bases from J, with 13 bases between. CDR3 nucleotide sequence: TGTGCCAGCAGTGTGCCCGGGGCTGCTAACTATGGCTACACCTTC. Encoded protein: CASSVPGAANYGYTF.

This clonotype was observed a handful of times. Just one base apart from a much larger clone, this may be a read error. The genes are TRBV6-6 and TRBJ2-5; 8 bases align to TRBD1. The length of the CDR3 is 13 residues. V trimming: 7 bases; J trimming: 1 base; junction bases outside the gene matches: 2. Germline V gene sequence: CDR1 MNHNY, CDR2 SVGAGI (reference sequence). Written as DNA, the CDR3 is TGTGCCAGCACGGGACAGGTCCAAGAGACCCAGTACTTC. It encodes CASTGQVQETQYF.

Details on this clonotype: This may stem from a read error, because a much larger clone lies one nucleotide away. J is TRBJ2-2 and V is TRBV30, with D maybe TRBD2 (6 bases). CDR3 size: 16 residues. CDR1 and CDR2 (germline): GTSNPN, SVGIG (reference sequence). Trimming pared 8 bases from V and 4 bases from J, leaving 23 bases between. The chain's CDR3 is CAIRSWRALGTGELFF. CDR3 nucleotide sequence: TGTGCCATTAGGAGCTGGAGGGCCCTGGGCACCGGGGAGCTGTTTTTT. Full variable domain (outside the CDR3, taken from reference TRBV30 and TRBJ2-2): SQTIHQWPATLVQPVGSPLSLECTVEGTSNPNLYWYRQAAGRGLQLLFYSVGIGQISSEVPQNLSASRPQDRQFILSSKKLLLSDSGFYLCAIRSWRALGTGELFFGEGSRLTVL.

Notes on this clonotype: One end of the junction is discordant with germline, which a read error may explain. The chain employs TRBV11-2 and TRBJ2-3; TRBD1 or TRBD2 may be the D gene (5 bases each). CDR1 and CDR2 from the germline V gene are SGHAT and FQNNGV. This CDR3 spans 14 amino acids. DNA for the CDR3: TGTGCCAGCAGCTTAGAGGGGGACCCAGATACGCGGTATTTT. It is translated as CASSLEGDPDTRYF.

This clonotype was observed many times. V and J are TRBV14 and TRBJ2-5; 7 bases are shared with TRBD1. CDR3 length: 15 residues. V trimming: 4 bases; J trimming: 2 bases; junction bases outside the gene matches: 7. The germline V gene has CDR1 SGHDN and CDR2 FVKESK. The CDR3 nucleotides read TGTGCCAGCAGCCTAGCACAGGGGTGGCAAGAGACCCAGTACTTC. Translation gives CASSLAQGWQETQYF.

Remarks on this clonotype: A clone one base away is much larger, so this may be a read error. The chain couples TRBV4-1 to TRBJ1-5; D may be TRBD1 (5 bases). Germline CDR1 and CDR2: MGHRA and YSYEKL. CDR3 length: 19 amino acids. The CDR3 bases are TGCACCAGCAGCCAAGAGGCGGCTTCAGTGGGGGGAAGCAATCAGCCCCAGCATTTT. This sequence encodes CTSSQEAASVGGSNQPQHF.

Remarks on this clonotype: This may be a read error, as it is one base from a much larger clone. The chain has TRBV6-2 or TRBV6-3 and TRBJ1-5, with D unclear. Germline V lookup: CDR1 MNHEY, CDR2 SVGEGT. The V end was cut by 5 bases, the J end by 1 base, with 9 bases between. The CDR3 contains 14 residues. As DNA, the CDR3 is TGTGCCAGCAGTAGGGCAAGCAGCAATCAGCCCCAGCATTTT. Translated: CASSRASSNQPQHF.

V usage is TRBV29-1 and J usage is TRBJ1-4; D is undetermined. Germline V gene lookup returns CDR1 SQVTM and CDR2 ANQGSEA. V was cut by 6 bases and J by 6 bases, with 14 bases left in between. CDR3 length: 13 amino acids. CDR3 nucleotides: TGCAGCGTCTCTGGGGATGTCGATGAAAAACTGTTTTTT. This gives the protein CSVSGDVDEKLFF.

This clonotype was recorded at least ten times. CDR3 protein: CSAPRDGAIEQYF. The CDR3 DNA is TGCAGTGCGCCGAGGGACGGGGCTATCGAGCAGTACTTC. The chain recombines TRBV20-1 with TRBJ2-7; D is possibly TRBD1 or TRBD2 (5 bases each). Germline V gene data show CDR1 as DFQATT and CDR2 as SNEGSKA (reference sequence). This CDR3 contains 13 residues. Deletions cut 6 bases from V and 6 bases from J, with 18 bases between.

This clonotype was counted ten times or more. This rearrangement joins TRBV20-1 to TRBJ2-5; 7 positions match TRBD1. CDR3 length equals 16 residues. Germline V gene sequence: CDR1 DFQATT, CDR2 SNEGSKA (reference sequence). Trimming removed 3 bases from V and 2 bases from J; junction bases left unmatched: 12. The CDR3 nucleotides are TGCAGTGCTAGCAGGAAGCGACAGGGCCCTCAAGAGACCCAGTACTTC. Residues: CSASRKRQGPQETQYF.

This clonotype was observed a single time. A much bigger clone sits one base away, suggesting this may be a read error. As the CDR3 is not closed by the conserved phenylalanine or tryptophan, this likely results from a read error. This chain uses TRBV7-9 with TRBJ2-3, with a weak D call TRBD2 (6 bases). Germline V gene sequence: CDR1 SEHNR, CDR2 FQNEAQ (reference sequence). The CDR3 runs 14 residues. V gave up 1 base and J gave up 3 bases, with 8 bases separating them. The CDR3 DNA follows: TGTGCCAGCAGCTTAGGCGGGGTGACAGATACGCAGTATTCT. Its translation is CASSLGGVTDTQYS.

This clonotype has only one observation. One base away lies a much larger clone, so this may be a sequencing read error. This chain joins TRBV5-1 and TRBJ2-3; TRBD1 aligns across 10 bases. CDR3 length equals 16 residues. Germline CDR1 and CDR2: SGHRS and YFSETQ. CDR3 residues: CASRRQGAMGTDMQYF. The CDR3 DNA reads as TGCGCCAGCAGAAGACAGGGGGCGATGGGGACAGATATGCAGTATTTT.

V is TRBV11-2 and J is TRBJ2-5, with D perhaps TRBD2 (5 bases). Trimming took 2 bases from V and 2 from J, leaving 15 bases between them. Germline V gene sequence: CDR1 SGHAT, CDR2 FQNNGV. The CDR3 runs to 16 residues. In nucleotides, the CDR3 is TGTGCCAGCAGCTTAACGAGCAGGCGGGCGCAAGAGACCCAGTACTTC. Translated: CASSLTSRRAQETQYF.

On this clonotype: A junction end diverges from the germline sequence, so it may reflect a read error. The gene calls are TRBV11-2 and TRBJ2-3; D possibly matches TRBD1 or TRBD2 (5 bases each). The germline CDR1 and CDR2 sequences are SGHAT and FQNNGV. This CDR3 spans 16 amino acids. The CDR3: CATSLFGGGYSDTQYF. The CDR3 nucleotides are TGTGCCACCAGCTTATTTGGGGGTGGGTACTCAGATACGCAGTATTTT.

A remark on this clonotype: At one boundary the junction diverges from the germline segment, which might be a read error. V and J are TRBV10-3 and TRBJ2-7; no firm D call. Per germline, CDR1 ENHRY and CDR2 SYGVKD. CDR3 length: 12 residues. This CDR3 reads CATETWAYEQHF. CDR3 nucleotide sequence: TGTGCCACCGAGACATGGGCCTACGAGCAGCACTTC.

The chain recombines TRBV5-4 with TRBJ2-5, with TRBD2 as a possible D gene (6 bases). CDR1 is SGHNT, CDR2 YYREEE, per germline (reference sequence). The CDR3 runs 15 residues. Trimming removed 0 bases from V and 14 bases from J, with 23 bases in between. The CDR3 spells CASSLAGGGKETHYF. The CDR3 DNA follows: TGTGCCAGCAGCTTGGCCGGCGGAGGGAAAGAGACACATTACTTC.

DNA of the CDR3: TGCAGTGCTAATGACAGGAATAATCAGCCCCAGCATTTT. This gives the protein CSANDRNNQPQHF. The rearrangement uses TRBV20-1 and TRBJ1-5; TRBD1 might be the D (6 bases). The germline V gene has CDR1 DFQATT and CDR2 SNEGSKA (reference sequence). The CDR3 extends over 13 amino acids. Trimming removed 4 bases from V and 4 bases from J, with 11 bases in between.

Comments on this clonotype: A much larger clone is a single base away; this may be a read error. CDR3 region: CASRYPGTGTGELFF. The CDR3, as DNA: TGTGCCAGCAGATACCCCGGGACAGGGACCGGGGAGCTGTTTTTT. V gene TRBV6-6 combines with J gene TRBJ2-2, with 9 bases fitting TRBD1. With 6 bases clipped from V and 5 bases from J, the junction kept 7 bases outside the gene matches. This CDR3 contains 15 residues. CDR1 is MNHNY, CDR2 SVGAGI, per germline (reference sequence).